The clone carrying this TCR beta chain was counted ten times or more. The sample belongs to a study of identical twins. V gave up 7 bases and J gave up 5 bases, with 15 bases separating them. CDR3 length: 14 amino acids. Each CDR3 protein gets one entry after TCRdb re-called the 5' RACE reads with MiXCR. The sample carries about 530,000 distinct CDR3 sequences, 20% to 25% recorded once. The same data also contributed to another study, on yellow fever vaccine responses in identical twins.

The V call is TRBV12-3 or TRBV12-4, the J call TRBJ2-1; D remains unclear. The sample taken for sequencing was CD4+ T cells sorted from blood. This TCR was recovered from a woman under 30 in good health. The CDR3, as DNA: TGTGCCAGCAAGTTGTTCGAGACCCACAATGAGCAGTTCTTC. The encoded protein is CASKLFETHNEQFF.